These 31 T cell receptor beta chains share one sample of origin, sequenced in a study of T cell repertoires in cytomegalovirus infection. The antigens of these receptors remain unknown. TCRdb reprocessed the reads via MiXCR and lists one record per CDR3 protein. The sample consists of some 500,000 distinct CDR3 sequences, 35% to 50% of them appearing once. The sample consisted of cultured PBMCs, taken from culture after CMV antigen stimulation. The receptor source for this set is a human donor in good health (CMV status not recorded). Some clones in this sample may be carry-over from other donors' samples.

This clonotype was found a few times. The DNA of the CDR3 is TGTGCCATCAGTGAGGGACAAAGGAGCTCCTACGAGCAGTACTTC. It yields the protein CAISEGQRSSYEQYF. The gene calls are TRBV10-3 and TRBJ2-7; D perhaps matches TRBD1 (5 bases). Germline assignment: CDR1 ENHRY and CDR2 SYGVKD. This CDR3 has 15 amino acids. V was trimmed by 2 bases and J by 0 bases, leaving 11 bases between them.

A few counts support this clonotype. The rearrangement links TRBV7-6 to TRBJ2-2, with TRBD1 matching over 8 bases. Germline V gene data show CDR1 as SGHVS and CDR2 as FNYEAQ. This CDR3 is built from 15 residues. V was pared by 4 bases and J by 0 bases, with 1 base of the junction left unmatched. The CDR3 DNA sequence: TGTGCCAGCAGCTCGGGACAGGCGAACACCGGGGAGCTGTTTTTT. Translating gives CASSSGQANTGELFF. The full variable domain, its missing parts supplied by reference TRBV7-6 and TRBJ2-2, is GAGVSQSPRYKVTKRGQDVALRCDPISGHVSLYWYRQALGQGPEFLTYFNYEAQQDKSGLPNDRFSAERPEGSISTLTIQRTEQRDSAMYRCASSSGQANTGELFFGEGSRLTVL.

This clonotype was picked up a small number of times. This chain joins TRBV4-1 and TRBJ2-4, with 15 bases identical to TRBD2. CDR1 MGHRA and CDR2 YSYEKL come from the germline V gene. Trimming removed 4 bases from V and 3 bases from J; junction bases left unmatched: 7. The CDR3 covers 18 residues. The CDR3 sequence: CASSRGLAGGRGKNIQYF. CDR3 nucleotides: TGCGCCAGCAGCCGAGGACTAGCGGGGGGGCGGGGCAAAAACATTCAGTACTTC.

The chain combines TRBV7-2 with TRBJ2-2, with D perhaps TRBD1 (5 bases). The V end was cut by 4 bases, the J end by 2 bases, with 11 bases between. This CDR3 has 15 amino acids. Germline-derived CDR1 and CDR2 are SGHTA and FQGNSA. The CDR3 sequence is CASSSRQRNTGELFF. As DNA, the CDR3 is TGTGCCAGCAGCTCCCGACAGAGAAACACCGGGGAGCTGTTTTTT.

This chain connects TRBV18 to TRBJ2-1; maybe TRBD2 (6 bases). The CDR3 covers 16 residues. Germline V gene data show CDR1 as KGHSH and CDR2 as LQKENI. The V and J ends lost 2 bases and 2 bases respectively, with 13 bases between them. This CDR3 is CASSPAGIAPYNEQFF. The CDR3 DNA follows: TGTGCCAGCTCACCAGCGGGGATCGCCCCCTACAATGAGCAGTTCTTC. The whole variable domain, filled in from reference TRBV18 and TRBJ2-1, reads NAGVMQNPRHLVRRRGQEARLRCSPMKGHSHVYWYRQLPEEGLKFMVYLQKENIIDESGMPKERFSAEFPKEGPSILRIQQVVRGDSAAYFCASSPAGIAPYNEQFFGPGTRLTVL.

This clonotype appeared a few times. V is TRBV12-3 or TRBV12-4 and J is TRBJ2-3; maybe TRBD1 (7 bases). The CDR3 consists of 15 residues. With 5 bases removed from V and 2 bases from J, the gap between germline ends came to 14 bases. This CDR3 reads CASSPQGGYTDTQYF. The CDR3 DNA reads TGTGCCAGCAGTCCCCAGGGGGGTTACACAGATACGCAGTATTTT.

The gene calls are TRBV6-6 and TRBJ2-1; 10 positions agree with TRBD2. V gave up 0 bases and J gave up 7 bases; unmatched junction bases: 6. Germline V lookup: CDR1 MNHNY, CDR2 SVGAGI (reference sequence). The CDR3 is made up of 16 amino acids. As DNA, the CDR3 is TGTGCCAGCAGTTACTCGACAGCGGGGGGGCGAAATGAGCAGTTCTTC. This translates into CASSYSTAGGRNEQFF.

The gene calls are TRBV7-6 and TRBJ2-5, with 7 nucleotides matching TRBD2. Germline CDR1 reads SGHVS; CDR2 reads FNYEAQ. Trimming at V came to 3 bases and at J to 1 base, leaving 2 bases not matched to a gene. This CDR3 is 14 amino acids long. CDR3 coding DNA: TGTGCCAGCAGCTTTACTAGCGCCCAAGAGACCCAGTACTTC. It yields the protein CASSFTSAQETQYF.

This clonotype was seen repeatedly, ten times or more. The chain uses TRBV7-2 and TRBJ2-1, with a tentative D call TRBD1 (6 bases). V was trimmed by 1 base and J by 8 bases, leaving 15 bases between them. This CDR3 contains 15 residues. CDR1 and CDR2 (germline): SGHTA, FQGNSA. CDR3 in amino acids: CASSLGAGANYEQFF. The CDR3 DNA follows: TGTGCCAGCAGCTTAGGGGCAGGGGCTAACTATGAGCAGTTCTTC.

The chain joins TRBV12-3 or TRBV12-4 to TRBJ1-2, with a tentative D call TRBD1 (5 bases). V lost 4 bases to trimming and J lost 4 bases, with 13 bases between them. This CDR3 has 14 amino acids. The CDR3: CASSSGTFPYGYTF. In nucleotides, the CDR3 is TGTGCCAGCAGTTCCGGGACTTTCCCCTATGGCTACACCTTC.

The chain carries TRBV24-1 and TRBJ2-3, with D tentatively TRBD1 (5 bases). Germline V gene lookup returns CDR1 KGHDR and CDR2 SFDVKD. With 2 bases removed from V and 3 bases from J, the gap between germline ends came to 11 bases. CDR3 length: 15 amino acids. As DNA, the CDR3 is TGTGCCACCAGTGATTCAGCCAGGGATACAGATACGCAGTATTTT. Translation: CATSDSARDTDTQYF.

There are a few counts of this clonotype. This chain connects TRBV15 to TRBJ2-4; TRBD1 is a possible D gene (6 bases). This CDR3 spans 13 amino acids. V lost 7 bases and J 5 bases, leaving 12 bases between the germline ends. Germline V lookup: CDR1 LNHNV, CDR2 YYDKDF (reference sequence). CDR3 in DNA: TGTGCCACCACAGGGGCGGGCGAAAACATTCAGTACTTC. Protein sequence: CATTGAGENIQYF.

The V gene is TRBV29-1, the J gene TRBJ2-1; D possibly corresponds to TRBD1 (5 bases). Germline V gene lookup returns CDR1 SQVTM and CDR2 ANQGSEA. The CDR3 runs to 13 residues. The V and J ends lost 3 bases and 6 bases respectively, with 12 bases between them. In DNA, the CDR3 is TGCAGCGTTGAGGCCTTTAGGGGCAATGAGCAGTTCTTC. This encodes CSVEAFRGNEQFF.

The chain's CDR3 is CASSGQGALSGTQYF. DNA for the CDR3: TGTGCCAGCAGTGGGCAGGGGGCCCTATCGGGTACGCAGTATTTT. The rearrangement uses TRBV2 and TRBJ2-3; 8 bases are a match to TRBD1. CDR1 SNHLY and CDR2 FYNNEI come from the germline V gene. The CDR3 is 15 amino acids. V lost 4 bases to trimming and J lost 8 bases; unmatched junction nucleotides: 11.

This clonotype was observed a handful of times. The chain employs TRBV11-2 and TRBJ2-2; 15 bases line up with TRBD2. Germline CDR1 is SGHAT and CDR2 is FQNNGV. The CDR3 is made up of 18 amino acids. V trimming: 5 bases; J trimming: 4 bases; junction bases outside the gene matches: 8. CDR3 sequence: CASSPGLAGGRGTGELFF. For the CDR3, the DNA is TGTGCCAGCAGCCCCGGACTAGCGGGAGGGCGAGGCACCGGGGAGCTGTTTTTT.

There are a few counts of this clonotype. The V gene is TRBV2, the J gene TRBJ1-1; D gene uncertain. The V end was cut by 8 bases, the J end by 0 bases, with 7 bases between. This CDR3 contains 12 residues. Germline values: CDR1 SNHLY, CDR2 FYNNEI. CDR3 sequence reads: CASVPLNTEAFF. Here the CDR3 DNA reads TGTGCCAGCGTTCCACTGAACACTGAAGCTTTCTTT.

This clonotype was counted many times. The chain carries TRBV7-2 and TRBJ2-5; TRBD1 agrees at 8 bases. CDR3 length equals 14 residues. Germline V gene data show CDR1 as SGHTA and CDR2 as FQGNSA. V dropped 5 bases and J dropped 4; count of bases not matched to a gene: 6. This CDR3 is CASSPGQVGETQYF. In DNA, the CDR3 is TGTGCCAGCAGCCCGGGACAGGTGGGAGAGACCCAGTACTTC.

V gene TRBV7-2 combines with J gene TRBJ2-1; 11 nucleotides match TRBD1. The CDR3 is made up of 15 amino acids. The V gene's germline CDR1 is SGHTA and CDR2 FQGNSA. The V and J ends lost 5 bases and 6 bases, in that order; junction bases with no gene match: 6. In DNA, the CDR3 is TGTGCCAGCAGCCAATCCGGGACAGGGGGCAATGAGCAGTTCTTC. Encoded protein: CASSQSGTGGNEQFF.

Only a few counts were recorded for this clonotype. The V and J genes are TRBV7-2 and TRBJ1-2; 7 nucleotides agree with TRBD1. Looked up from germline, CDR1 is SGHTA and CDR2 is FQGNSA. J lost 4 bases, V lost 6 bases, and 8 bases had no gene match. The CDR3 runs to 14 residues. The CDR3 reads CASRRRDSPYGYTF. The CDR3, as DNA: TGTGCCAGCAGGCGCCGGGACAGTCCCTATGGCTACACCTTC.

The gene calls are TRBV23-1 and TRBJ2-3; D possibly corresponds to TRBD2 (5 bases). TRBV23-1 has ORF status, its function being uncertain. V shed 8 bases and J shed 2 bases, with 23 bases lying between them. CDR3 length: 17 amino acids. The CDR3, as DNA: TGCGCCAGCTTAGAGGCCCGAAAGGAACTAGTCACAGATACGCAGTATTTT. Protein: CASLEARKELVTDTQYF.

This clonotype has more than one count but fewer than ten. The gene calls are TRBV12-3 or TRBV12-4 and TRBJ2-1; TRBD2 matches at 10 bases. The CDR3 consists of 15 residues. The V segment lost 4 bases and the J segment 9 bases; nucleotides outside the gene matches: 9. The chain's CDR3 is CASSWGLAGVGEQFF. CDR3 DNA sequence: TGTGCCAGCAGTTGGGGTCTAGCGGGAGTTGGTGAGCAGTTCTTC.

The CDR3 region has the DNA TGTGCCAGCAGTACACTTACCAGCCCCTTAACTGAAGCTTTCTTT. Its translation is CASSTLTSPLTEAFF. The chain combines TRBV28 with TRBJ1-1; no reliable D call. Germline CDR1 is MDHEN and CDR2 is SYDVKM. The CDR3 is 15 residues long. Trimming cost V 5 bases and J 5 bases, with 18 bases left between them.

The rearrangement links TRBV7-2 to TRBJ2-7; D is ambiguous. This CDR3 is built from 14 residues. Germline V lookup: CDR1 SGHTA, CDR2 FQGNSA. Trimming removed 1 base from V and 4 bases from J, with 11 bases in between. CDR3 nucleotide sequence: TGTGCCAGCAGCTTAGGCCCCGCCGAATACGAGCAGTACTTC. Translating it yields CASSLGPAEYEQYF.

CDR3 sequence (DNA): TGTGCCAGCTCACCCTACAAAGGACAGGGTTTCGATGGCTACACCTTC. Protein product: CASSPYKGQGFDGYTF. The chain combines TRBV18 with TRBJ1-2; 8 bases fit TRBD1. V was clipped by 3 bases and J by 6 bases; unmatched bases: 12. Germline V gene lookup returns CDR1 KGHSH and CDR2 LQKENI. There are 16 residues in the CDR3.

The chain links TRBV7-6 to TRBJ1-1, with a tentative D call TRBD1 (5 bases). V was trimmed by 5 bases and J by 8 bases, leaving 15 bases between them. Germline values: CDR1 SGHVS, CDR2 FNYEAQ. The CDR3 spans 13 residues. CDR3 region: CASSLTLQEEAFF. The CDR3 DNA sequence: TGTGCCAGCAGCCTAACTTTACAGGAGGAAGCTTTCTTT.

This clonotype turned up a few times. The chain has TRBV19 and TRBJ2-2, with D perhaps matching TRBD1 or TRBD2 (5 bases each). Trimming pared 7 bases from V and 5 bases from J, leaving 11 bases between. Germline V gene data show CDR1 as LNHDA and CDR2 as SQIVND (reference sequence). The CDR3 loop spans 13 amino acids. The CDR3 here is CASTQWGTGELFF. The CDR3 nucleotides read TGTGCCAGTACCCAATGGGGGACCGGGGAGCTGTTTTTT.

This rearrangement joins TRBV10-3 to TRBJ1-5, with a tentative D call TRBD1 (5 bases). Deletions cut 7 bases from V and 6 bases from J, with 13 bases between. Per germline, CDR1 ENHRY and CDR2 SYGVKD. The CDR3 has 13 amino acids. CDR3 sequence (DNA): TGTGCCATCAAAGGGCAGGGAACTCAGCCCCAGCATTTT. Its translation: CAIKGQGTQPQHF.

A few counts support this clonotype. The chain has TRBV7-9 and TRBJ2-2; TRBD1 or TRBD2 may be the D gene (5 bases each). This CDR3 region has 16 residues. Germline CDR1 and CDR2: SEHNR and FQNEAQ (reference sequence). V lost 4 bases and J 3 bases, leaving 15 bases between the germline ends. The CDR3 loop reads CASSSAGTLHTGELFF. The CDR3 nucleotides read TGTGCCAGCAGCTCGGCCGGGACCCTACACACCGGGGAGCTGTTTTTT.

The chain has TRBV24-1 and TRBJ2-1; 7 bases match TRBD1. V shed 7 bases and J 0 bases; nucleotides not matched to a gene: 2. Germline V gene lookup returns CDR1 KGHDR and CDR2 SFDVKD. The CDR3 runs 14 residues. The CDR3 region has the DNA TGTGCCACCAGCCGACAGGGCTCCTACAATGAGCAGTTCTTC. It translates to CATSRQGSYNEQFF.

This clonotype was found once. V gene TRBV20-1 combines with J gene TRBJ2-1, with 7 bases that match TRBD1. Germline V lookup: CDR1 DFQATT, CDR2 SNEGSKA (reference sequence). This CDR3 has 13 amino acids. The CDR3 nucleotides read TGCAGCGGTGCTCGGGACAGCTACAATGAGCAGTTCTTC. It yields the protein CSGARDSYNEQFF.

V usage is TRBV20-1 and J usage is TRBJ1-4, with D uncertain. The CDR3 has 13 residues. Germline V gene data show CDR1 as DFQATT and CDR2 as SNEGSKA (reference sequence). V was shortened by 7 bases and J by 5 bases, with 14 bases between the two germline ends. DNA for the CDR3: TGCAGTGTTTTTAGCTTCAAGAATGAAAAACTGTTTTTT. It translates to CSVFSFKNEKLFF.